Shown below are 26 T cell receptor beta chains from a single sample sequenced in a study of Graves' ophthalmopathy and Graves' hyperthyroidism. Beta-chain TCR CDR3 regions were amplified from RNA transcripts. HTBI primers were employed in first-round RT-PCR, then a second-round multiplex PCR followed. TCRdb independently ran MiXCR on the multiplex PCR reads; one entry per CDR3 protein. There are some 150,000 distinct CDR3 sequences in the sample; roughly two fifths occur only once, and roughly 8.9% lies in the top ten. Input material: peripheral blood. The source of these receptors is a man aged 25 to 40 with Graves' ophthalmopathy.

This clonotype was counted at least ten times. This chain uses TRBV12-3 or TRBV12-4 with TRBJ1-5, with D maybe TRBD1 (5 bases). The CDR3 is made up of 14 amino acids. Trimming pared 3 bases from V and 4 bases from J, leaving 10 bases between. The CDR3 bases are TGTGCCAGCAGTTTCGAGGGGACTAATCAGCCCCAGCATTTT. This sequence encodes CASSFEGTNQPQHF.

This chain uses TRBV6-5 with TRBJ1-2; D may be TRBD1 (5 bases). Trimming stripped 0 bases from V and 7 bases from J, with 12 bases between. Germline lookup yields CDR1 MNHEY and CDR2 SVGAGI. The CDR3 covers 14 residues. CDR3 region: CASSYSRRVVGYTF. The CDR3 DNA reads TGTGCCAGCAGTTACTCCCGCAGGGTTGTTGGCTACACCTTC.

This clonotype was detected many times. The chain couples TRBV7-2 to TRBJ2-7; D is unresolved. Looked up from germline, CDR1 is SGHTA and CDR2 is FQGNSA. This CDR3 has 13 amino acids. The V end lost 7 bases, the J end lost 2 bases, and 12 bases lay between the germline ends. CDR3 protein: CASTPTPAYEQYF. As DNA, the CDR3 is TGTGCCAGCACTCCTACCCCCGCCTACGAGCAGTACTTC.

This clonotype was detected many times. V is TRBV30 and J is TRBJ2-7; TRBD1 might be the D (6 bases). Germline V lookup: CDR1 GTSNPN, CDR2 SVGIG (reference sequence). The CDR3 is 13 amino acids. Trimming took off 2 bases at V and 6 bases at J, with 14 bases between the two ends. The chain's CDR3 is CAWSTTGFREQYF. The CDR3 DNA is TGTGCCTGGAGTACCACAGGGTTCCGCGAGCAGTACTTC. The full variable domain, in which reference TRBV30 and TRBJ2-7 provide the parts outside the CDR3, is SQTIHQWPATLVQPVGSPLSLECTVEGTSNPNLYWYRQAAGRGLQLLFYSVGIGQISSEVPQNLSASRPQDRQFILSSKKLLLSDSGFYLCAWSTTGFREQYFGPGTRLTVT.

At least ten counts were recorded for this clonotype. The rearrangement joins TRBV12-3 or TRBV12-4 to TRBJ2-7; tentatively, D is TRBD2 (5 bases). There are 15 residues in the CDR3. With 5 bases removed from V and 0 bases from J, the gap between germline ends came to 14 bases. The DNA for the CDR3 is TGTGCCAGCAGTACCACTAGATTGAGCTCCTACGAGCAGTACTTC. Protein product: CASSTTRLSSYEQYF.

The chain uses TRBV6-4 and TRBJ1-6; D remains ambiguous. Germline V gene sequence: CDR1 MRHNA, CDR2 SNTAGT. CDR3 length: 17 residues. V was clipped by 5 bases and J by 0 bases, with 14 bases between them. The DNA for the CDR3 is TGTGCCAGCAGTTCTCCCGGACTGATCTCCTATAATTCACCCCTCCACTTT. This gives the protein CASSSPGLISYNSPLHF.

This rearrangement joins TRBV6-1 to TRBJ2-7; D might be TRBD2 (6 bases). Trimming pared 3 bases from V and 6 bases from J, leaving 15 bases between. From germline, CDR1 is MNHNS and CDR2 SASEGT. This CDR3 has 14 amino acids. The CDR3 nucleotides are TGTGCCAGCAGTGAGAAGGGAGGTCAGAGCGAGCAGTACTTC. It is translated as CASSEKGGQSEQYF.

The V call is TRBV6-2 or TRBV6-3, the J call TRBJ1-2; 8 bases agree with TRBD1. Trimming at V came to 6 bases and at J to 8 bases, leaving 11 bases not matched to a gene. Germline V gene sequence: CDR1 MNHEY, CDR2 SVGEGT. The CDR3 has 14 residues. This CDR3 is CASSRKTGDGGYTF. The CDR3 nucleotides are TGTGCCAGCAGCCGCAAGACAGGGGACGGCGGCTACACCTTC.

V usage is TRBV12-3 or TRBV12-4 and J usage is TRBJ1-5; D ambiguous. V dropped 5 bases and J dropped 7 bases, with 18 bases sitting between them. This CDR3 contains 15 residues. The CDR3 sequence: CASSSSRTYVQPQHF. CDR3 in DNA: TGTGCCAGCAGTAGTTCCAGGACCTACGTCCAGCCCCAGCATTTT.

This chain joins TRBV6-1 and TRBJ2-1; no clear D gene. V shed 6 bases and J shed 9 bases, with 15 bases lying between them. CDR3 size: 13 residues. CDR1 is MNHNS, CDR2 SASEGT, per germline. The CDR3 sequence: CASRLKSGVEQFF. The CDR3 DNA sequence: TGTGCCAGCAGGTTGAAATCGGGTGTTGAGCAGTTCTTC.

Ten or more counts support this clonotype. The rearrangement uses TRBV6-5 and TRBJ1-3; D gene unclear. Trimming left V 5 bases short and J 4 bases short, with 9 bases between. The length of the CDR3 is 13 residues. Germline lookup yields CDR1 MNHEY and CDR2 SVGAGI. The CDR3 region is CASSMTKGNTIYF. CDR3 coding DNA: TGTGCCAGCAGTATGACAAAGGGAAACACCATATATTTT.

This clonotype was seen at least ten times. The CDR3, as DNA: TGTGCCAGCAGCCACCGGGACAGGGGACGTTTTAAGGTAGCTTTCTTT. It encodes CASSHRDRGRFKVAFF. The chain couples TRBV12-3 or TRBV12-4 to TRBJ1-1; 10 positions agree with TRBD1. Losses at the gene ends were 6 bases for V and 10 bases for J; bases not matched to a gene: 17. The CDR3 has 16 residues.

The CDR3 DNA sequence: TGTGCCAGCAGCCAAGTAGGGTTCTCCTACGAGCAGTACTTC. Translating gives CASSQVGFSYEQYF. The V call is TRBV7-2, the J call TRBJ2-7, with unresolved D. This CDR3 comprises 14 residues. Between the trimmed V and J ends, which lost 5 bases and 0 bases, there was a span of 11 bases. Per the germline V gene, CDR1 is SGHTA and CDR2 is FQGNSA.

This clonotype was seen a few times. The V and J genes are TRBV6-2 or TRBV6-3 and TRBJ1-1, with D perhaps TRBD1 (5 bases). This CDR3 region has 13 residues. V lost 0 bases and J lost 11, with 13 bases in between. Germline CDR1 MNHEY, CDR2 SVGEGT. The CDR3 loop reads CASSYSGVEGAFF. CDR3 DNA: TGTGCCAGCAGTTACTCTGGCGTTGAGGGGGCTTTCTTT.

The rearrangement uses TRBV6-1 and TRBJ2-7, with 13 positions matching TRBD2. The junction had 9 bases not matched to a gene; V was cut back by 7 bases and J by 0 bases. This CDR3 comprises 17 residues. Germline V gene lookup returns CDR1 MNHNS and CDR2 SASEGT. CDR3 bases: TGTGCCAGCACCCTAGCCGGGACTAGCGGGAACTCCTACGAGCAGTACTTC. It is translated as CASTLAGTSGNSYEQYF.

V gene TRBV12-3 or TRBV12-4 combines with J gene TRBJ2-5; TRBD2 agrees at 7 bases. J gave up 4 bases and V 0 bases, and 5 bases lay outside the gene matches. This CDR3 is 15 amino acids long. The CDR3 DNA reads as TGTGCCAGCAGTTTAGCGCTGGGGGGGGGAGAGACCCAGTACTTC. Its translation: CASSLALGGGETQYF.

This clonotype was recorded at least ten times. The CDR3 spells CASSPKALAGGRSYEQYF. The CDR3 bases are TGCGCCAGCAGCCCAAAAGCACTAGCGGGAGGGCGATCCTACGAGCAGTACTTC. The chain is built from TRBV4-1 and TRBJ2-7, with 13 nucleotides matching TRBD2. CDR1 and CDR2 from the germline V gene are MGHRA and YSYEKL. The CDR3 runs to 18 residues. V was pared by 4 bases and J by 1 base, with 10 bases of the junction left unmatched.

The chain joins TRBV5-1 to TRBJ2-7; D ambiguous. Trimming stripped 2 bases from V and 11 bases from J, with 11 bases between. CDR3 length equals 11 residues. Germline V lookup: CDR1 SGHRS, CDR2 YFSETQ. The CDR3 region has the DNA TGCGCCAGCAGCTTCGCCGGCGTAGAGTACTTC. This sequence encodes CASSFAGVEYF.

This clonotype was seen repeatedly, ten times or more. V gene TRBV28 combines with J gene TRBJ2-7; 7 positions agree with TRBD1. The CDR3 has 15 amino acids. In germline, CDR1 is MDHEN, CDR2 SYDVKM. The ends lost 4 bases at V and 5 bases at J; junction bases unmatched: 11. CDR3 loop: CASSSPGQLTDEQYF. The CDR3 DNA sequence: TGTGCCAGCAGTTCACCGGGACAGCTAACTGACGAGCAGTACTTC.

This chain connects TRBV13 to TRBJ2-7; the D gene could be TRBD1 or TRBD2 (5 bases each). CDR3 size: 12 residues. The V gene lost 5 bases and the J gene lost 7 bases, with 12 bases spanning the gap. Per the germline V gene, CDR1 is PRHDT and CDR2 is FYEKMQ (reference sequence). As DNA, the CDR3 is TGTGCCAGCAGCCCGGGACGTCGAGAGCAGTACTTC. As protein: CASSPGRREQYF.

In its sample, this clonotype was seen many times. The gene calls are TRBV30 and TRBJ2-2; D not certain. Germline V gene data show CDR1 as GTSNPN and CDR2 as SVGIG (reference sequence). Trimming shortened V by 3 bases and J by 3 bases, and 14 bases separated the two germline ends. This CDR3 is 15 amino acids long. CDR3 amino acids: CAWRGGDQDTGELFF. CDR3 nucleotide sequence: TGTGCCTGGAGAGGTGGGGATCAGGACACCGGGGAGCTGTTTTTT.

This clonotype was seen at least ten times. The chain has TRBV29-1 and TRBJ1-1; D uncertain. V shed 7 bases and J shed 1 base, with 7 bases lying between them. CDR1 SQVTM and CDR2 ANQGSEA come from the germline V gene. The CDR3 contains 11 residues. The CDR3 here is CSETRNTEAFF. As DNA, the CDR3 is TGCAGCGAAACAAGGAACACTGAAGCTTTCTTT.

This chain connects TRBV12-3 or TRBV12-4 to TRBJ1-5, with 9 bases fitting TRBD1. J was trimmed by 5 bases and V by 5 bases; bases with no gene match: 7. This CDR3 contains 15 residues. CDR3 residues: CASSGRTGVDQPQHF. CDR3 sequence (DNA): TGTGCCAGCAGTGGCCGGACAGGGGTAGATCAGCCCCAGCATTTT.

V gene TRBV6-8 combines with J gene TRBJ1-6; TRBD1 is a possible D gene (6 bases). Deletions cut 8 bases from V and 0 bases from J, with 14 bases between. Germline CDR1 and CDR2: MNHGY and SAAAGT. CDR3 size: 16 residues. In nucleotides, the CDR3 is TGTGCCAGCCCGGGACATAGCTCCTCCTATAATTCACCCCTCCACTTT. It codes for CASPGHSSSYNSPLHF.

Ten or more counts support this clonotype. The gene calls are TRBV2 and TRBJ2-7; D is uncertain. The V gene lost 2 bases and the J gene lost 0 bases, with 11 bases spanning the gap. The V gene's germline CDR1 is SNHLY and CDR2 FYNNEI. This CDR3 region has 15 residues. CDR3 sequence (DNA): TGTGCCAGCAGTGAAAATTTGAGGAGCTCCTACGAGCAGTACTTC. Its protein product is CASSENLRSSYEQYF.

This clonotype showed up many times. This sequence joins TRBV30 and TRBJ2-4, with D possibly TRBD1 on 6 matching bases. The CDR3 is made up of 15 amino acids. Trimming removed 3 bases at V and 5 bases at J, with 17 bases between. Germline V CDR1 and CDR2: GTSNPN, SVGIG (reference sequence). As DNA, the CDR3 is TGTGCCTGGAGCGCCGTGGGGGCGCTGGAAAACATTCAGTACTTC. Protein product: CAWSAVGALENIQYF.